What follows are 12 T cell receptor beta chains derived from one specimen sequenced in a study of shared clonotypes between healthy human individuals. Produced via immunoSEQ multiplex PCR; TCRdb's table is partial and in-frame only. The table lists 800,000 to 1,200,000 clones, roughly 74% of them singletons. Sequencing was performed on memory CD4+ T cells from PBMCs. Subset reported: CD45RA-negative fraction. These receptors all stem from a man aged 18 to 35 in good health. Some clones in this sample may be carry-over from other donors' samples.

V is TRBV7-8 and J is TRBJ1-2, with D possibly matching TRBD1 (5 bases). Germline values: CDR1 SGHVS, CDR2 FQNEAQ. The V gene lost 4 bases and the J gene lost 0 bases, with 12 bases spanning the gap. CDR3 length: 15 amino acids. The CDR3 region has the DNA TGTGCCAGCAGCTATCGGGACCGATCTAACTATGGCTACACCTTC. Protein product: CASSYRDRSNYGYTF.

The rearrangement links TRBV6-5 to TRBJ2-7; 7 bases fit TRBD2. With V trimmed by 7 bases and J by 2 bases, 5 bases remained unmatched. CDR3 size: 13 residues. Germline V gene data show CDR1 as MNHEY and CDR2 as SVGAGI. The CDR3 is CASTRGSAYEQYF. The DNA of the CDR3 is TGTGCCAGCACCCGCGGGAGTGCCTACGAGCAGTACTTC.

The chain carries TRBV19 and TRBJ1-1, with D possibly TRBD1 on 6 matching bases. The CDR3 contains 15 residues. V shed 5 bases and J shed 0 bases, with 13 bases lying between them. Germline values: CDR1 LNHDA, CDR2 SQIVND (reference sequence). This CDR3 is CASSARQELNTEAFF. CDR3 in DNA: TGTGCCAGTAGTGCTCGACAGGAATTGAACACTGAAGCTTTCTTT. Using reference TRBV19 and TRBJ1-1 for the parts outside the CDR3, the full variable domain is DGGITQSPKYLFRKEGQNVTLSCEQNLNHDAMYWYRQDPGQGLRLIYYSQIVNDFQKGDIAEGYSVSREKKESFPLTVTSAQKNPTAFYLCASSARQELNTEAFFGQGTRLTVV.

This clone was seen a few times. This specimen includes other DNA sequences encoding the same CDR3. The chain employs TRBV6-1 and TRBJ2-7, with TRBD2 matching over 9 bases. Germline CDR1 reads MNHNS; CDR2 reads SASEGT. The CDR3 length is 14 residues. V lost 6 bases to trimming and J lost 3 bases; unmatched junction nucleotides: 6. The CDR3 protein is CASRVAGAHYEQYF. CDR3 bases: TGTGCCAGCAGAGTAGCGGGAGCTCACTACGAGCAGTACTTC.

The CDR3 here is CASSRGLVQETQYF. CDR3 bases: TGTGCCAGCAGCCGGGGACTAGTACAAGAGACCCAGTACTTC. The V gene is TRBV2, the J gene TRBJ2-5; TRBD2 matches 8 bases. V was pared by 6 bases and J by 2 bases, with 5 bases of the junction left unmatched. CDR3 length equals 14 residues. Germline loops: CDR1 SNHLY, CDR2 FYNNEI.

In DNA, the CDR3 is TGTGCCAGCAGTTCCGGAGGCCCCTCAGGCTCTGGGGCCAACGTCCTGACTTTC. The encoded protein is CASSSGGPSGSGANVLTF. The chain links TRBV28 to TRBJ2-6, with a possible D match to TRBD2 (5 bases). Trimming cost V 4 bases and J 0 bases, with 16 bases left between them. CDR3 length: 18 amino acids. Germline CDR1 is MDHEN and CDR2 is SYDVKM.

This clone was detected only once. Possible read error: a much larger clone is one base away. Other DNA sequences of this sample code for an identical CDR3. This sequence joins TRBV25-1 and TRBJ2-2; D possibly matches TRBD1 or TRBD2 (5 bases each). Germline V CDR1 and CDR2: MGHDK, SYGVNS. This CDR3 contains 17 residues. Trimming shortened V by 6 bases and J by 1 base, and 18 bases separated the two germline ends. CDR3 coding DNA: TGTGCCAGCAGCCCCGACTTTCGGGACGGGAACACCGGGGAGCTGTTTTTT. Protein: CASSPDFRDGNTGELFF.

To note about this clone: A far larger clone is one nucleotide away, so this likely arose from a read error. The same CDR3 can be traced to other DNA sequences in this sample. This chain uses TRBV7-8 with TRBJ1-5; D is unclear. The CDR3 has 12 residues. The germline gives CDR1 SGHVS, CDR2 FQNEAQ. Trimming removed 5 bases at V and 3 bases at J, with 5 bases between. The CDR3 coding sequence is TGTGCCAGCAGCCCCGTCAATCAGCCCCAGCATTTT. Translating it yields CASSPVNQPQHF.

This chain connects TRBV2 to TRBJ2-2; D is undetermined. Germline CDR1 SNHLY, CDR2 FYNNEI. This CDR3 spans 14 amino acids. The V gene lost 7 bases and the J gene lost 0 bases, with 9 bases spanning the gap. The CDR3 nucleotides read TGTGCCAGCACCAAACTTACGAACACCGGGGAGCTGTTTTTT. This sequence encodes CASTKLTNTGELFF.

The chain links TRBV18 to TRBJ2-1; D is unresolved. This CDR3 region has 14 residues. Germline V gives CDR1 KGHSH, CDR2 LQKENI. Trimming shortened V by 1 base and J by 7 bases, and 11 bases separated the two germline ends. The CDR3 bases are TGTGCCAGCTCACCACAGGCCGTTGTGAATGAGCAGTTCTTC. This codes for CASSPQAVVNEQFF.

The chain carries TRBV19 and TRBJ2-3; 8 positions agree with TRBD2. The J segment lost 5 bases and the V segment lost 3 bases, leaving 7 bases of the junction unmatched. Germline values: CDR1 LNHDA, CDR2 SQIVND (reference sequence). This CDR3 region has 15 residues. For the CDR3, the DNA is TGTGCCAGTAGTATGCGCCCTAGCGGGTTAGATACGCAGTATTTT. Its translation is CASSMRPSGLDTQYF.

This sequence joins TRBV28 and TRBJ1-3, with 9 bases identical to TRBD1. This CDR3 comprises 15 residues. From germline, CDR1 is MDHEN and CDR2 SYDVKM. The ends lost 6 bases at V and 2 bases at J; junction bases unmatched: 5. The CDR3 DNA sequence: TGTGCCAGCAGGGAACAGGGGGCGACTGGAAACACCATATATTTT. Protein sequence: CASREQGATGNTIYF.